These 9 T cell receptor beta chains came from one sample sequenced in a study of blood T cell repertoires in COVID-19. The table came from immunoSEQ multiplex PCR; TCRdb's copy has only in-frame clones and leaves some out. This table holds a few hundred thousand clones, about 90% found once. The source material was PBMCs or T cells enriched from blood (not recorded which). The source is a woman aged 50 to 65 with acute COVID-19.

The chain employs TRBV28 and TRBJ1-5; D is ambiguous. The CDR3 is 13 amino acids. Trimming cost V 2 bases and J 7 bases, with 9 bases left between them. Per the germline V gene, CDR1 is MDHEN and CDR2 is SYDVKM. This chain's CDR3 is CASSLNSRQPQHF. Here the CDR3 DNA reads TGTGCCAGCAGTTTAAATTCCAGGCAGCCCCAGCATTTT.

The CDR3 sequence is CASSRDRRYGYTF. DNA of the CDR3: TGTGCCAGCAGCCGCGACAGACGCTATGGCTACACCTTC. V is TRBV28 and J is TRBJ1-2; D perhaps matches TRBD1 (5 bases). This CDR3 has 13 amino acids. With 6 bases removed from V and 4 bases from J, the gap between germline ends came to 12 bases. Germline values: CDR1 MDHEN, CDR2 SYDVKM.

The rearrangement links TRBV7-2 to TRBJ2-3; 7 bases map to TRBD2. Germline trimming cut 5 bases from V and 2 bases from J; bases unmatched to any gene: 4. The V gene's germline CDR1 is SGHTA and CDR2 FQGNSA. The CDR3 extends over 14 amino acids. The CDR3 nucleotides are TGTGCCAGCAGCCAGCGGGATTTCACAGATACGCAGTATTTT. It specifies CASSQRDFTDTQYF.

V gene TRBV6-5 combines with J gene TRBJ2-1, with a possible D match to TRBD1 (5 bases). The germline V gene encodes CDR1 MNHEY and CDR2 SVGAGI. This CDR3 has 14 amino acids. With 6 bases removed from V and 0 bases from J, the gap between germline ends came to 9 bases. CDR3 nucleotides: TGTGCCAGCAGACCGGACACCTCCTACAATGAGCAGTTCTTC. Amino acids: CASRPDTSYNEQFF.

A few counts support this clone. This sequence joins TRBV7-9 and TRBJ2-7; 8 bases agree with TRBD2. J gave up 4 bases and V 8 bases, and 7 bases lay outside the gene matches. Per germline, CDR1 SEHNR and CDR2 FQNEAQ (reference sequence). CDR3 length: 13 amino acids. This chain's CDR3 is CASGRTSWYEQYF. DNA for the CDR3: TGTGCCAGCGGTCGGACTAGCTGGTACGAGCAGTACTTC.

The table lists this clone with a few counts. V usage is TRBV19 and J usage is TRBJ1-2; tentatively, D is TRBD1 (5 bases). The germline V and J ends were trimmed by 6 bases and 0 bases, with 14 bases remaining between them. This CDR3 region has 15 residues. Germline V gives CDR1 LNHDA, CDR2 SQIVND (reference sequence). Here the CDR3 reads CASRNTGLSNYGYTF. The CDR3 DNA reads as TGTGCCAGTAGAAACACAGGACTATCTAACTATGGCTACACCTTC.

This sequence joins TRBV27 and TRBJ1-3; D perhaps matches TRBD1 (5 bases). The CDR3 totals 14 residues. The germline V and J ends were trimmed by 6 bases and 4 bases, with 13 bases remaining between them. The germline gives CDR1 MNHEY, CDR2 SMNVEV (reference sequence). CDR3 protein: CASSSRGLGNTIYF. The CDR3 DNA is TGTGCCAGCAGCTCCCGGGGACTGGGAAACACCATATATTTT.

The V gene is TRBV7-2, the J gene TRBJ2-3; 7 bases map to TRBD1. The germline V gene encodes CDR1 SGHTA and CDR2 FQGNSA. V lost 5 bases to trimming and J lost 5 bases; unmatched junction nucleotides: 10. The CDR3 spans 15 residues. As DNA, the CDR3 is TGTGCCAGCAGCGCGGACAGGAGATCAAGAGATACGCAGTATTTT. Amino acid sequence: CASSADRRSRDTQYF.

The chain joins TRBV5-6 to TRBJ2-7, with a possible D match to TRBD2 (6 bases). Trimming stripped 1 base from V and 4 bases from J, with 9 bases between. The CDR3 contains 13 residues. CDR1 SGHDT and CDR2 YYEEEE come from the germline V gene. The DNA for the CDR3 is TGTGCCAGCAGCTTGTATGGGGGGTACGAGCAGTACTTC. It specifies CASSLYGGYEQYF.